The 28 T cell receptor beta chains presented below share a single source sample, sequenced in a study. Via MiXCR, TCRdb re-called the 5' RACE reads, giving one row per CDR3 protein. The sample holds approximately 40,000 distinct CDR3 sequences, 20% to 25% seen once. The sorted Tregs were CD4+CD25+CD127-/low cells. Material for sequencing was Tregs sorted from blood. These receptors were obtained from a female donor with breast cancer.

This clonotype appeared a single time. The rearrangement joins TRBV27 to TRBJ2-4; unclear D gene. V was pared by 8 bases and J by 3 bases, with 8 bases between. There are 12 residues in the CDR3. From germline, CDR1 is MNHEY and CDR2 SMNVEV (reference sequence). Here the CDR3 reads CASSDGKNIQYF. CDR3 DNA sequence: TGTGCCAGCTCAGATGGCAAAAACATTCAGTACTTC.

The chain is built from TRBV9 and TRBJ2-7; 7 bases match TRBD2. Per germline, CDR1 SGDLS and CDR2 YYNGEE. With V trimmed by 4 bases and J by 0 bases, 7 bases remained unmatched. The CDR3 covers 15 residues. The CDR3 sequence is CASSIAAGPSYEQYF. CDR3 coding DNA: TGTGCCAGCAGCATCGCAGCGGGACCCTCCTACGAGCAGTACTTC.

This clonotype was seen repeatedly, ten times or more. V and J are TRBV4-1 and TRBJ2-6, with D maybe TRBD2 (5 bases). V shed 0 bases and J shed 0 bases, with 18 bases lying between them. This CDR3 region has 20 residues. CDR1 and CDR2 from the germline V gene are MGHRA and YSYEKL. CDR3 nucleotides: TGCGCCAGCAGCCAAGAAGGAGGTTACAAACACATCTCTGGGGCCAACGTCCTGACTTTC. Translation: CASSQEGGYKHISGANVLTF.

This clonotype was counted between two and nine times. J is TRBJ1-3 and V is TRBV27, with D hard to call. The germline gives CDR1 MNHEY, CDR2 SMNVEV (reference sequence). Trimming removed 0 bases at V and 2 bases at J, with 8 bases between. This CDR3 is built from 15 residues. CDR3 loop: CASSLSVTAGNTIYF. The CDR3 DNA is TGTGCCAGCAGTTTATCGGTGACGGCTGGAAACACCATATATTTT.

The gene calls are TRBV6-5 and TRBJ2-5; 7 nucleotides line up with TRBD2. Germline trimming cut 6 bases from V and 3 bases from J; bases unmatched to any gene: 4. The CDR3 extends over 13 amino acids. Per the germline V gene, CDR1 is MNHEY and CDR2 is SVGAGI. The CDR3 coding sequence is TGTGCCAGCAGGGGGGGGAAAGAAGAGACCCAGTACTTC. Its protein product is CASRGGKEETQYF.

A few counts support this clonotype. The CDR3 DNA follows: TGCAGCGCTTGCGCCGGGACTAGCGGCACAGATACGCAGTATTTT. Its protein product is CSACAGTSGTDTQYF. V is TRBV29-1 and J is TRBJ2-3; 10 nucleotides align to TRBD2. The CDR3 length is 15 residues. Germline values: CDR1 SQVTM, CDR2 ANQGSEA. With V trimmed by 7 bases and J by 1 base, 8 bases remained unmatched.

With regard to this clonotype: Being one base from a much bigger clone, this may be a read error. V usage is TRBV27 and J usage is TRBJ2-1; D perhaps matches TRBD2 (8 bases). Germline V gene sequence: CDR1 MNHEY, CDR2 SMNVEV (reference sequence). The CDR3 has 15 residues. The CDR3 sequence: CVSGGGGLTVDEQFF. The CDR3 DNA reads as TGTGTCAGCGGGGGAGGGGGCCTTACCGTGGATGAGCAGTTCTTC.

This clonotype appeared many times. The chain joins TRBV10-3 to TRBJ1-1; tentative D call: TRBD1 (5 bases). The CDR3 has 14 residues. The V and J ends lost 2 bases and 6 bases respectively, with 13 bases between them. Germline CDR1 reads ENHRY; CDR2 reads SYGVKD. In nucleotides, the CDR3 is TGTGCCATCAGTGAGCAGGGAATGGCGGCTGAAGCTTTCTTT. This translates into CAISEQGMAAEAFF.

In its sample, this clonotype was seen many times. Written as DNA, the CDR3 is TGCGCCAGCAGCTTGAATACGAACACTGAAGCTTTCTTT. Protein product: CASSLNTNTEAFF. The V gene is TRBV5-1, the J gene TRBJ1-1; D not resolved. CDR3 length equals 13 residues. The V gene's germline CDR1 is SGHRS and CDR2 YFSETQ. Trimming removed 1 base at V and 1 base at J, with 5 bases between.

To note about this clonotype: This could be a read error, since a much larger clone is one nucleotide away. The chain has TRBV12-3 or TRBV12-4 and TRBJ1-1; maybe TRBD1 (5 bases). The CDR3 runs to 11 residues. The CDR3 here is CASGWGTEALF. Written as DNA, the CDR3 is TGTGCCTCGGGGTGGGGCACTGAAGCTCTCTTT.

Details on this clonotype: Given a much more abundant clone one base away, this may be a read error. The chain has TRBV4-1 and TRBJ2-1, with 14 bases that match TRBD2. Germline lookup yields CDR1 MGHRA and CDR2 YSYEKL. This CDR3 is built from 16 residues. CDR3 amino acids: CASGQPGLAGGLRQFF. The CDR3 nucleotides read TGCGCCAGCGGCCAACCCGGACTAGCGGGAGGACTTAGACAGTTCTTC.

This clonotype was detected many times. CDR3 region: CASSASNTDTQYF. CDR3 DNA: TGTGCCAGCAGTGCGTCCAACACAGATACGCAGTATTTT. The chain has TRBV6-1 and TRBJ2-3; D unresolved. Germline CDR1 and CDR2: MNHNS and SASEGT. The CDR3 loop spans 13 amino acids. V was cut by 4 bases and J by 2 bases, with 7 bases left in between.

This clonotype was observed a few times. The gene calls are TRBV2 and TRBJ1-1; unclear D gene. This CDR3 is built from 13 residues. Trimming left V 3 bases short and J 0 bases short, with 5 bases between. CDR1 is SNHLY and CDR2 is FYNNEI in the germline V gene. This CDR3 reads CASSDAVNTEAFF. Written as DNA, the CDR3 is TGTGCCAGCAGTGATGCGGTGAACACTGAAGCTTTCTTT.

About this clonotype itself: Because it lacks the conserved phenylalanine or tryptophan at the end, this CDR3 is likely a read error. The gene calls are TRBV29-1 and TRBJ2-1, with TRBD2 identical over 7 bases. The CDR3 is 11 residues long. Germline values: CDR1 SQVTM, CDR2 ANQGSEA. V shed 4 bases and J 6 bases; nucleotides not matched to a gene: 0. CDR3 DNA sequence: TGCAGCGTTGGGACTAGCAATGAGCAGTTCCTC. Residues: CSVGTSNEQFL.

This clonotype was seen a few times. V usage is TRBV6-1 and J usage is TRBJ2-7, with D unresolved. CDR3 length equals 12 residues. Germline loops: CDR1 MNHNS, CDR2 SASEGT. With 3 bases removed from V and 3 bases from J, the gap between germline ends came to 6 bases. The CDR3 is CASSELSYEQYF. The CDR3 nucleotides are TGTGCCAGCAGTGAGCTTAGCTACGAGCAGTACTTC.

This clonotype was recorded at least ten times. The V gene is TRBV5-6, the J gene TRBJ2-1; D unresolved. The CDR3 runs to 15 residues. Deletions cut 2 bases from V and 1 base from J, with 10 bases between. Germline CDR1 reads SGHDT; CDR2 reads YYEEEE. CDR3: CASSFQRISYNEQFF. The CDR3 DNA reads as TGTGCCAGCAGCTTCCAGCGTATATCCTACAATGAGCAGTTCTTC.

The chain uses TRBV24-1 and TRBJ1-5; D remains unclear. Looked up from germline, CDR1 is KGHDR and CDR2 is SFDVKD. This CDR3 spans 14 amino acids. V gave up 9 bases and J gave up 0 bases, with 11 bases separating them. CDR3 nucleotide sequence: TGTGCCACCGGCCCCACGAATAGCAATCAGCCCCAGCATTTT. It yields the protein CATGPTNSNQPQHF.

This clonotype was seen a few times. The rearrangement joins TRBV5-1 to TRBJ1-1; D is ambiguous. Germline loops: CDR1 SGHRS, CDR2 YFSETQ. Trimming pared 4 bases from V and 3 bases from J, leaving 13 bases between. The CDR3 consists of 14 residues. CDR3 amino acids: CASSTERAHTEAFF. The DNA for the CDR3 is TGCGCCAGCAGCACTGAGAGGGCCCACACTGAAGCTTTCTTT.

The sample holds many counts of this clonotype. The J gene is TRBJ2-3, the V gene TRBV5-1, with 9 bases that match TRBD1. The CDR3 spans 16 residues. The trim removed 1 base at V and 0 bases at J, leaving 3 bases unmatched. Per germline, CDR1 SGHRS and CDR2 YFSETQ. The CDR3 DNA sequence: TGCGCCAGCAGCTTGCCAGGGACAGGGAGCACAGATACGCAGTATTTT. Translating it yields CASSLPGTGSTDTQYF.

The chain is built from TRBV28 and TRBJ2-1; 8 bases agree with TRBD2. Germline V lookup: CDR1 MDHEN, CDR2 SYDVKM. The CDR3 runs to 14 residues. The trim removed 7 bases at V and 2 bases at J, leaving 4 bases unmatched. This chain's CDR3 is CASIQAGAYNEQFF. The CDR3 DNA reads as TGTGCCAGCATCCAAGCGGGAGCCTACAATGAGCAGTTCTTC.

This clonotype has a handful of counts. The rearrangement joins TRBV27 to TRBJ2-7; possible D gene TRBD1, 5 bases. V lost 3 bases to trimming and J lost 4 bases, with 13 bases between them. The CDR3 contains 14 residues. Germline CDR1 MNHEY, CDR2 SMNVEV (reference sequence). In DNA, the CDR3 is TGTGCCAGCAGTTTTCAAGGGGCGCGGTACGAGCAGTACTTC. Protein sequence: CASSFQGARYEQYF.

This clonotype was recorded at least ten times. The chain is built from TRBV9 and TRBJ1-2; weak D call: TRBD1 (6 bases). Germline CDR1 SGDLS, CDR2 YYNGEE. The CDR3 is 15 amino acids. The germline V and J ends were trimmed by 0 bases and 6 bases, with 15 bases remaining between them. The CDR3 DNA reads as TGTGCCAGCAGCGTAGTGGGGACAATGACGGATGGCTACACCTTC. Translated: CASSVVGTMTDGYTF.

Many counts were recorded for this clonotype. The chain carries TRBV9 and TRBJ2-7, with TRBD1 matching over 7 bases. The CDR3 loop spans 14 amino acids. The trim removed 4 bases at V and 3 bases at J, leaving 7 bases unmatched. The germline gives CDR1 SGDLS, CDR2 YYNGEE. CDR3 in amino acids: CASSPRDRNYEQYF. CDR3 DNA: TGTGCCAGCAGCCCCCGGGACAGAAACTACGAGCAGTACTTC. The variable domain in full, with the rest retrieved from reference TRBV9 and TRBJ2-7, is DSGVTQTPKHLITATGQRVTLRCSPRSGDLSVYWYQQSLDQGLQFLIQYYNGEERAKGNILERFSAQQFPDLHSELNLSSLELGDSALYFCASSPRDRNYEQYFGPGTRLTVT.

J is TRBJ2-2 and V is TRBV3-1; D gene ambiguous. The CDR3 has 15 amino acids. V lost 3 bases and J lost 0, with 8 bases in between. Germline assignment: CDR1 LGHDT and CDR2 YNNKEL (reference sequence). CDR3 sequence reads: CASSHMGSNTGELFF. The CDR3 DNA reads as TGTGCCAGCAGCCATATGGGGTCGAACACCGGGGAGCTGTTTTTT. The full variable domain, in which reference TRBV3-1 and TRBJ2-2 provide the parts outside the CDR3, is DTAVSQTPKYLVTQMGNDKSIKCEQNLGHDTMYWYKQDSKKFLKIMFSYNNKELIINETVPNRFSPKSPDKAHLNLHINSLELGDSAVYFCASSHMGSNTGELFFGEGSRLTVL.

V gene TRBV20-1 combines with J gene TRBJ2-1; D possibly corresponds to TRBD2 (6 bases). CDR1 DFQATT and CDR2 SNEGSKA come from the germline V gene (reference sequence). The CDR3 covers 17 residues. V lost 1 base, J lost 5 bases, and 21 bases lay in between. DNA for the CDR3: TGCAGTGCTAGAGTGCCCTGGGGGAGGCCGGATAACAATGAGCAGTTCTTC. Translating it yields CSARVPWGRPDNNEQFF.

To note about this clonotype: With a much larger clone just one base away, this may be a read error. The genes are TRBV12-3 or TRBV12-4 and TRBJ2-3, with 12 bases identical to TRBD2. With V trimmed by 3 bases and J by 10 bases, 8 bases remained unmatched. This CDR3 comprises 15 residues. CDR3 in amino acids: CASSLSRTSGTPQYF. The DNA for the CDR3 is TGTGCCAGCAGTTTGTCCCGGACTAGCGGGACCCCGCAGTATTTT.

Of note for this clonotype: With a much larger clone just one base away, this may be a read error. The chain combines TRBV12-3 or TRBV12-4 with TRBJ1-5; 7 nucleotides align to TRBD1. The CDR3 has 14 amino acids. The CDR3 protein is CTSTSGQTNQPQHF. In nucleotides, the CDR3 is TGTACCAGCACCTCGGGACAGACAAATCAGCCCCAGCATTTT.

The V and J genes are TRBV9 and TRBJ2-3; D is uncertain. This CDR3 comprises 15 residues. Germline CDR1 and CDR2: SGDLS and YYNGEE. Between the trimmed V and J ends, which lost 0 bases and 0 bases, there was a span of 8 bases. CDR3 sequence reads: CASSVAVSSTDTQYF. CDR3 bases: TGTGCCAGCAGCGTAGCAGTTAGTAGCACAGATACGCAGTATTTT.